The present T cell receptor beta chain was sequenced within a study of blood T cell repertoires in COVID-19. Across the study: The United States, Italy and Spain were the sources of the acute and convalescent COVID-19 samples. In each case, the material was cDNA or gDNA derived from T cells, B-cell-depleted T cells, or PBMCs.

Clones were read by immunoSEQ multiplex PCR, and TCRdb kept only the in-frame ones, dropping some. The table has 200,000 or so clones, less than 90% seen once. With 0 bases removed from V and 7 bases from J, the gap between germline ends came to 11 bases. Germline lookup yields CDR1 SGHTS and CDR2 YDEGEE. This CDR3 comprises 14 residues. This clone was counted a few times. The rearrangement uses TRBV5-8 and TRBJ2-1; tentative D call: TRBD2 (6 bases). The sequence derives from a woman aged 50 to 60 with acute or convalescent COVID-19. The sample taken for sequencing was peripheral blood. The CDR3 here is CASSLAGVRNEQFF. For the CDR3, the DNA is TGTGCCAGCAGCTTGGCGGGGGTACGGAATGAGCAGTTCTTC.